The next 22 T cell receptor beta chains were all read from a single sample in a study of shared clonotypes between healthy human individuals. CD8 cells classed as naive were CD45RO-negative and positively selected for CCR7, excluding terminally differentiated effector memory CD45RA+ cells. Some clones are missing from TCRdb's copy, which holds only in-frame ones; the method was immunoSEQ multiplex PCR. The sample gives under 2,000,000 clones, about 95% of which show up once; 1.2% is in the top ten. The specimen was naive CD8+ T cells sorted from blood. All receptors derive from a young man in good health.

This chain connects TRBV4-1 to TRBJ1-6; no definite D call. Germline V CDR1 and CDR2: MGHRA, YSYEKL. This CDR3 spans 15 amino acids. The V end was cut by 1 base, the J end by 9 bases, with 13 bases between. The CDR3 protein is CASSQAPISGSPLHF. The CDR3 coding sequence is TGCGCCAGCAGCCAAGCCCCCATATCGGGTTCACCCCTCCACTTT.

This chain uses TRBV25-1 with TRBJ1-4; perhaps TRBD1 as D (6 bases). Germline CDR1 is MGHDK and CDR2 is SYGVNS. The CDR3 loop spans 15 amino acids. V lost 1 base and J 6 bases, leaving 12 bases between the germline ends. The CDR3: CASSEFAGADEKLFF. The CDR3 DNA is TGTGCCAGCAGTGAATTTGCAGGGGCGGATGAAAAACTGTTTTTT.

With regard to this clone: Within the sample, other DNA sequences also encode this same CDR3. This chain links TRBV7-9 with TRBJ2-7; TRBD1 aligns across 11 bases. From germline, CDR1 is SEHNR and CDR2 FQNEAQ (reference sequence). This CDR3 is built from 14 residues. After removal of 4 bases from V and 7 bases from J, the junction contained 6 bases not matched to a gene. CDR3 in DNA: TGTGCCAGCAGCTCGGGACAGGGGGAAGGGGAGCAGTACTTC. Translation: CASSSGQGEGEQYF.

The rearrangement joins TRBV7-2 to TRBJ2-2, with 7 positions matching TRBD2. Germline assignment: CDR1 SGHTA and CDR2 FQGNSA. CDR3 length equals 18 residues. V lost 1 base to trimming and J lost 4 bases; unmatched junction nucleotides: 12. CDR3 bases: TGTGCCAGCAGCTTAGGTCTTTCGGGACTACCCGTCACCGGGGAGCTGTTTTTT. Encoded protein: CASSLGLSGLPVTGELFF.

The J gene is TRBJ2-1, the V gene TRBV13; tentatively, D is TRBD1 (6 bases). This CDR3 spans 16 amino acids. V lost 5 bases and J lost 7, with 21 bases in between. Germline CDR1 PRHDT, CDR2 FYEKMQ (reference sequence). CDR3 region: CASSLTGTWGRNEQFF. The CDR3 DNA reads TGTGCCAGCAGCCTGACAGGAACCTGGGGTAGGAATGAGCAGTTCTTC.

This chain links TRBV4-1 with TRBJ1-4; possible D gene TRBD1, 6 bases. The ends were cut back, 1 base at V and 0 bases at J, with 9 bases in the middle. The CDR3 is made up of 16 amino acids. Per germline, CDR1 MGHRA and CDR2 YSYEKL. For the CDR3, the DNA is TGCGCCAGCAGCCAAGGGACAGCCGCAACTAATGAAAAACTGTTTTTT. Translation gives CASSQGTAATNEKLFF.

CDR3 DNA sequence: TGCGCCAGCAGCCAAGGCGTCCTCACGGGACAGGGTAATAGCTACGAGCAGTACTTC. Protein: CASSQGVLTGQGNSYEQYF. The chain employs TRBV4-1 and TRBJ2-7; 9 nucleotides agree with TRBD1. V gave up 1 base and J gave up 3 bases; unmatched junction bases: 16. Germline-derived CDR1 and CDR2 are MGHRA and YSYEKL. This CDR3 has 19 amino acids.

This chain links TRBV7-8 with TRBJ2-7; D is perhaps TRBD1 or TRBD2 (5 bases each). V lost 1 base to trimming and J lost 1 base, with 17 bases between them. This CDR3 comprises 17 residues. CDR1 is SGHVS, CDR2 FQNEAQ, per germline. CDR3 loop: CASSLEGEGPRSYEQYF. The CDR3 DNA reads TGTGCCAGCAGCTTAGAAGGCGAGGGGCCACGGTCCTACGAGCAGTACTTC. Using reference TRBV7-8 and TRBJ2-7 for the parts outside the CDR3, the full variable domain is GAGVSQSPRYKVAKRGQDVALRCDPISGHVSLFWYQQALGQGPEFLTYFQNEAQLDKSGLPSDRFFAERPEGSVSTLKIQRTQQEDSAVYLCASSLEGEGPRSYEQYFGPGTRLTVT.

To note about this clone: This specimen includes other DNA sequences encoding the same CDR3. The V and J genes are TRBV4-3 and TRBJ1-1; possible D gene TRBD1, 5 bases. This CDR3 spans 15 amino acids. Trimming cost V 0 bases and J 4 bases, with 12 bases left between them. Germline lookup yields CDR1 LGHNA and CDR2 YSLEER. CDR3 DNA: TGCGCCAGCAGCCAAGATCCCGGGGGTGGCACTGAAGCTTTCTTT. It codes for CASSQDPGGGTEAFF.

The gene calls are TRBV2 and TRBJ1-2, with TRBD1 matching over 8 bases. Per germline, CDR1 SNHLY and CDR2 FYNNEI. V lost 3 bases to trimming and J lost 4 bases; unmatched junction nucleotides: 10. The CDR3 runs 16 residues. The CDR3 loop is CASSEGAGGAGYGYTF. The CDR3 DNA follows: TGTGCCAGCAGTGAGGGCGCAGGGGGCGCCGGCTATGGCTACACCTTC.

On this clone: Germline is not matched at one junction end, which may reflect a read error. The chain combines TRBV7-7 with TRBJ2-3, with 13 bases that match TRBD2. This CDR3 has 16 amino acids. Germline assignment: CDR1 SSHAT and CDR2 FNYEAQ (reference sequence). CDR3 DNA sequence: TGTGCTAGCAGCCCGGGACTAGCGGGGCCACAGGATACGCAGTATTTT. Translating gives CASSPGLAGPQDTQYF.

This chain uses TRBV4-3 with TRBJ2-1, with 7 bases identical to TRBD1. This CDR3 comprises 16 residues. Germline CDR1 is LGHNA and CDR2 is YSLEER. The trim removed 0 bases at V and 3 bases at J, leaving 5 bases unmatched. The CDR3 DNA follows: TGCGCCAGCAGCCAAGAGGTGCAGGGGGTCTACAATGAGCAGTTCTTC. This encodes CASSQEVQGVYNEQFF.

The chain links TRBV19 to TRBJ1-2; unclear D gene. Germline CDR1 LNHDA, CDR2 SQIVND (reference sequence). CDR3 length: 13 residues. Trimming shortened V by 6 bases and J by 7 bases, and 15 bases separated the two germline ends. The CDR3 region is CASSATVWFGYTF. CDR3 bases: TGTGCCAGTAGCGCCACAGTTTGGTTTGGCTACACCTTC.

The genes are TRBV27 and TRBJ2-7; D might be TRBD1 (6 bases). Trimming removed 2 bases at V and 7 bases at J, with 15 bases between. CDR3 length equals 14 residues. In germline, CDR1 is MNHEY, CDR2 SMNVEV (reference sequence). CDR3 nucleotide sequence: TGTGCCAGCAGTTTAGGGACACGATTGGGGGAGCAGTACTTC. Protein product: CASSLGTRLGEQYF.

J is TRBJ2-3 and V is TRBV30, with a weak D call TRBD2 (5 bases). From germline, CDR1 is GTSNPN and CDR2 SVGIG (reference sequence). The ends were cut back, 2 bases at V and 6 bases at J, with 18 bases in the middle. The CDR3 contains 15 residues. In nucleotides, the CDR3 is TGTGCCTGGAGTCTGGCGCGGGCATTAGGGGATACGCAGTATTTT. This gives the protein CAWSLARALGDTQYF.

The chain carries TRBV27 and TRBJ2-7; maybe TRBD2 (5 bases). V was pared by 4 bases and J by 2 bases, with 12 bases between. Germline-derived CDR1 and CDR2 are MNHEY and SMNVEV (reference sequence). This CDR3 contains 14 residues. The DNA of the CDR3 is TGTGCCAGCAGTTATGGGGAGAGACCCTACGAGCAGTACTTC. Translation: CASSYGERPYEQYF.

V is TRBV4-1 and J is TRBJ2-7; D is ambiguous. V was shortened by 0 bases and J by 0 bases, with 15 bases between the two germline ends. The germline V gene has CDR1 MGHRA and CDR2 YSYEKL. The CDR3 is 17 amino acids. CDR3 amino acids: CASSQDQVLSYSYEQYF. CDR3 coding DNA: TGCGCCAGCAGCCAAGATCAGGTACTTTCCTACTCCTACGAGCAGTACTTC.

This sequence joins TRBV7-9 and TRBJ1-2; D is unclear. Deletions cut 0 bases from V and 1 base from J, with 6 bases between. This CDR3 has 14 residues. Germline-derived CDR1 and CDR2 are SEHNR and FQNEAQ (reference sequence). This CDR3 is CASSLADVNYGYTF. CDR3 DNA: TGTGCCAGCAGCTTAGCGGATGTTAACTATGGCTACACCTTC.

The chain carries TRBV5-4 and TRBJ2-7, with 11 bases aligning to TRBD1. The CDR3 runs to 15 residues. The germline V gene has CDR1 SGHNT and CDR2 YYREEE (reference sequence). V dropped 1 base and J dropped 7; count of bases not matched to a gene: 7. CDR3 in amino acids: CASSLFGQGAWEQYF. The CDR3 DNA reads as TGTGCCAGCAGCTTGTTCGGACAGGGGGCTTGGGAGCAGTACTTC.

The rearrangement uses TRBV28 and TRBJ2-7, with a weak D call TRBD1 (6 bases). Trimming removed 5 bases from V and 3 bases from J, with 14 bases in between. Germline V gives CDR1 MDHEN, CDR2 SYDVKM. The CDR3 extends over 14 amino acids. CDR3 coding DNA: TGTGCCAGCAGTCCCCCGGACAGCAACTACGAGCAGTACTTC. Translated, it gives CASSPPDSNYEQYF.

This clone appeared a single time. The CDR3: CASFPLRDFPYEQYF. The CDR3 coding sequence is TGTGCCAGCTTCCCTCTTAGGGACTTCCCCTACGAGCAGTACTTC. The chain uses TRBV2 and TRBJ2-7, with TRBD2 as a possible D gene (6 bases). Germline V gives CDR1 SNHLY, CDR2 FYNNEI. This CDR3 is built from 15 residues. The V and J ends lost 8 bases and 2 bases respectively, with 19 bases between them. Drawing the rest from reference TRBV2 and TRBJ2-7, the complete variable domain is EPEVTQTPSHQVTQMGQEVILRCVPISNHLYFYWYRQILGQKVEFLVSFYNNEISEKSEIFDDQFSVERPDGSNFTLKIRSTKLEDSAMYFCASFPLRDFPYEQYFGPGTRLTVT.

In DNA form, the CDR3 reads TGTGCCTTTGTGGGCCAAGCCTACAATGAGCAGTTCTTC. Protein: CAFVGQAYNEQFF. The J gene is TRBJ2-1, the V gene TRBV5-4; unclear D gene. Germline CDR1 SGHNT, CDR2 YYREEE (reference sequence). Trimming pared 10 bases from V and 2 bases from J, leaving 13 bases between. This CDR3 contains 13 residues.